Following are 3 T cell receptor beta chains from one sample sequenced in a study of blood T cells in healthy people across ages. Primers used in a second PCR of about 7 to 12 cycles were a sample-barcoded 5' primer and a J-beta primer mix. TCRdb independently ran MiXCR on the 5' RACE reads; one entry per CDR3 protein. Among some 760,000 distinct CDR3 sequences listed, just under 25% were seen once. The same data also went into a second study, on T cells of mothers and their children.

The sample consisted of blood. The source of these receptors is a boy younger than 18 in good health.

Only a few counts were recorded for this clonotype. CDR3 DNA sequence: TGCAGTGCTAGAATGGTGGGACAGGGGTTGGTTTTCGGGAATCAGCCCCAGCATTTT. This encodes CSARMVGQGLVFGNQPQHF. The chain has TRBV20-1 and TRBJ1-5; 10 bases are shared with TRBD1. Germline V gene lookup returns CDR1 DFQATT and CDR2 SNEGSKA (reference sequence). The length of the CDR3 is 19 residues. V gave up 2 bases and J gave up 4 bases; unmatched junction bases: 17.

This clonotype was counted a few times. The rearrangement links TRBV29-1 to TRBJ2-1; 8 bases match TRBD1. Germline trimming cut 1 base from V and 3 bases from J; bases unmatched to any gene: 5. Germline V gene lookup returns CDR1 SQVTM and CDR2 ANQGSEA. This CDR3 is built from 15 residues. The CDR3 DNA follows: TGCAGCGTTGAAGGCGGGACAGGACGCTACAATGAGCAGTTCTTC. This translates into CSVEGGTGRYNEQFF.

This clonotype was detected only a few times. As DNA, the CDR3 is TGCGCCAGCAGCCAAGAGGGGGTTACCTACGAGCAGTACTTC. Its protein is CASSQEGVTYEQYF. This chain uses TRBV4-1 with TRBJ2-7; D could derive from TRBD1 or TRBD2 (5 bases each). The V and J ends lost 0 bases and 2 bases respectively, with 8 bases between them. The CDR3 sequence is 14 residues long. The germline V gene has CDR1 MGHRA and CDR2 YSYEKL.